This T cell receptor beta chain was sequenced in a study of regulatory T cells in long-lasting Graves disease. Study findings and constraints: Owing to a sample size that was small, accuracy may have been reduced. Persistent disease favored TRBV28, TRBJ1-2 and TRBJ2-5.

Time point indicated: persistent/refractory GD, antithyroid drugs over 5 years with positive TRAb. After RNA was extracted from PBMCs, the TCR library was made from it. The diagnosis of Graves' disease used American Thyroid Association guidelines. This CDR3 is built from 16 residues. CDR1 is SGHTA, CDR2 FQGNSA, per germline. The V end lost 5 bases, the J end lost 2 bases, and 17 bases lay between the germline ends. To note about this clonotype: Its antigen is currently unknown.

TCR beta libraries were built with iRepertoire HTBI primers and Arm-PCR of CDR3 regions. Via MiXCR, TCRdb re-called the multiplex PCR reads, giving one row per CDR3 protein. The table lists fewer than 600,000 distinct CDR3 sequences, around a fifth of them singletons, with 10% to 15% in the top ten. This sequence joins TRBV7-2 and TRBJ2-3, with D possibly called TRBD1 or TRBD2 (5 bases each). This material consisted of peripheral blood mononuclear cells (PBMCs), taken when the disease was refractory, from a patient treated with antithyroid drugs. This receptor was taken from a female donor with Graves disease. The CDR3 DNA is TGTGCCAGCAGCCGAGGGACCCATCGGGCCACAGATACGCAGTATTTT. Its translation is CASSRGTHRATDTQYF.